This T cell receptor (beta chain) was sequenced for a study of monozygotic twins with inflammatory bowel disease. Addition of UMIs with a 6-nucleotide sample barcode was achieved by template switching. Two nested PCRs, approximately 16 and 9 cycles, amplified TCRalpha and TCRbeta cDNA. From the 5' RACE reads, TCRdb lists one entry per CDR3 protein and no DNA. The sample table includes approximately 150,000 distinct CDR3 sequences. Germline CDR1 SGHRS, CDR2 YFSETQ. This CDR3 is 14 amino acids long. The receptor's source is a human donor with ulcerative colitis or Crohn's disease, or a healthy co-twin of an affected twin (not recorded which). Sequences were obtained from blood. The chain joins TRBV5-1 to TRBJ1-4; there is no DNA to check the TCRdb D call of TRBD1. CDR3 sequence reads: CASRERGQGSRLFF.